These 30 T cell receptor beta chains were sequenced from one sample in a study of T cell changes during pregnancy in multiple sclerosis. The repertoire was sequenced with immunoSEQ multiplex PCR; TCRdb's copy has only in-frame clones and lacks some. The table shows 30,000 or so clones, with roughly 90% occurring only once. The starting material was CD8+ T cells from peripheral blood mononuclear cells, obtained after pregnancy. Receptors originate from a female donor with multiple sclerosis, enrolled in a pregnancy study.

This clone is a singleton in its sample. The V and J genes are TRBV4-1 and TRBJ1-3; tentatively, D is TRBD1 (5 bases). Germline V gene lookup returns CDR1 MGHRA and CDR2 YSYEKL. CDR3 length: 18 residues. V dropped 3 bases and J dropped 0 bases, with 18 bases sitting between them. CDR3 sequence: CASSHTSRDPNSGNTIYF. CDR3 bases: TGCGCCAGCAGCCATACCAGCAGGGATCCTAACTCTGGAAACACCATATATTTT.

The gene calls are TRBV28 and TRBJ2-1; D uncertain. Trimming shortened V by 6 bases and J by 7 bases, and 7 bases separated the two germline ends. This CDR3 is built from 11 residues. Germline V CDR1 and CDR2: MDHEN, SYDVKM. For the CDR3, the DNA is TGTGCCAGCAGGAAGACAAATGAGCAGTTCTTC. It specifies CASRKTNEQFF. The whole variable domain, remainder taken from reference TRBV28 and TRBJ2-1, is DVKVTQSSRYLVKRTGEKVFLECVQDMDHENMFWYRQDPGLGLRLIYFSYDVKMKEKGDIPEGYSVSREKKERFSLILESASTNQTSMYLCASRKTNEQFFGPGTRLTVL.

As DNA, the CDR3 is TGTGCCTGGAGTACGGGGACAGATTTAAATGAAAAACTGTTTTTT. Its translation: CAWSTGTDLNEKLFF. The V gene is TRBV30, the J gene TRBJ1-4; TRBD1 matches at 7 bases. Looked up from germline, CDR1 is GTSNPN and CDR2 is SVGIG (reference sequence). After removal of 2 bases from V and 5 bases from J, the junction contained 8 bases not matched to a gene. The CDR3 consists of 15 residues.

This clone was detected only once. The chain joins TRBV6-5 to TRBJ2-5; TRBD1 is a possible D gene (5 bases). The V gene's germline CDR1 is MNHEY and CDR2 SVGAGI. V lost 6 bases and J 5 bases, leaving 16 bases between the germline ends. The CDR3 loop spans 14 amino acids. CDR3 bases: TGTGCCAGCAGCCCCGGACAAAAGGTGGAGACCCAGTACTTC. Amino acid sequence: CASSPGQKVETQYF.

This chain links TRBV15 with TRBJ2-7; the D gene is possibly TRBD1 (5 bases). V was clipped by 5 bases and J by 0 bases, with 20 bases between them. Germline CDR1 is LNHNV and CDR2 is YYDKDF (reference sequence). The CDR3 covers 17 residues. CDR3 region: CATSDTTGDRPSYEQYF. In DNA form, the CDR3 reads TGTGCCACCAGCGACACCACTGGAGACAGACCCTCCTACGAGCAGTACTTC.

The table lists this clone with a count of one. The J gene is TRBJ2-5, the V gene TRBV4-1; a weak D match, TRBD1 (7 bases). V shed 2 bases and J shed 4 bases, with 17 bases lying between them. The length of the CDR3 is 16 residues. Germline V gives CDR1 MGHRA, CDR2 YSYEKL. CDR3 sequence reads: CASSQIWSQGGETQYF. For the CDR3, the DNA is TGCGCCAGCAGCCAAATCTGGAGCCAGGGGGGAGAGACCCAGTACTTC.

The chain joins TRBV7-8 to TRBJ2-5, with 8 bases aligning to TRBD2. Per germline, CDR1 SGHVS and CDR2 FQNEAQ. V shed 0 bases and J 1 base; nucleotides not matched to a gene: 7. The CDR3 spans 17 residues. CDR3 in DNA: TGTGCCAGCAGCTTAGCTGGGACTAGGAATTTCCAAGAGACCCAGTACTTC. Protein sequence: CASSLAGTRNFQETQYF.

The chain employs TRBV7-2 and TRBJ1-4, with 10 bases aligning to TRBD1. The CDR3 is made up of 16 amino acids. Trimming took 5 bases from V and 5 from J; bases not matched to a gene: 8. Germline V CDR1 and CDR2: SGHTA, FQGNSA. The CDR3 loop is CASSPSPTGGNEKLFF. The CDR3, as DNA: TGTGCCAGCAGCCCGTCCCCGACAGGGGGCAATGAAAAACTGTTTTTT. The variable domain in full, completed from reference TRBV7-2 and TRBJ1-4, reads GAGVSQSPSNKVTEKGKDVELRCDPISGHTALYWYRQSLGQGLEFLIYFQGNSAPDKSGLPSDRFSAERTGGSVSTLTIQRTQQEDSAVYLCASSPSPTGGNEKLFFGSGTQLSVL.

V gene TRBV4-3 combines with J gene TRBJ1-1, with 8 bases aligning to TRBD1. Germline V gene sequence: CDR1 LGHNA, CDR2 YSLEER. The V and J ends lost 4 bases and 4 bases, in that order; junction bases with no gene match: 5. CDR3 length equals 14 residues. This CDR3 reads CASSPRQGPTEAFF. CDR3 DNA: TGCGCCAGCAGCCCACGACAGGGGCCCACTGAAGCTTTCTTT.

The gene calls are TRBV21-1 and TRBJ2-7; the table gives TRBD1 as D, unverified against the DNA. TRBV21-1 is termed a pseudogene. The CDR3 is 13 amino acids. This chain's CDR3 is CASSKRDTYEQYF. The DNA of the CDR3 is TGTGCCAGCAGCAAAAGGGACACCTACGAGCAGTACTTC.

This clone came up once. This chain joins TRBV9 and TRBJ2-3; unclear D gene. Germline assignment: CDR1 SGDLS and CDR2 YYNGEE. V lost 4 bases, J lost 0 bases, and 9 bases lay in between. CDR3 size: 14 residues. The chain's CDR3 is CASSSIHSTDTQYF. Written as DNA, the CDR3 is TGTGCCAGCAGCTCCATACACAGCACAGATACGCAGTATTTT.

The rearrangement joins TRBV5-1 to TRBJ2-1; 7 bases line up with TRBD2. V was pared by 2 bases and J by 8 bases, with 13 bases of the junction left unmatched. Germline V gene data show CDR1 as SGHRS and CDR2 as YFSETQ. The CDR3 extends over 16 amino acids. For the CDR3, the DNA is TGCGCCAGCAGCTTTCGCGCTGGCGGGAGTACGGATGAGCAGTTCTTC. This encodes CASSFRAGGSTDEQFF.

The J gene is TRBJ2-7, the V gene TRBV5-6; 7 positions agree with TRBD2. The germline V gene encodes CDR1 SGHDT and CDR2 YYEEEE. The CDR3 spans 12 residues. Trimming cost V 4 bases and J 12 bases; bases outside gene matches: 10. The chain's CDR3 is CASSRGGGGRYF. The CDR3 DNA follows: TGTGCCAGCAGCCGTGGCGGGGGAGGTCGGTACTTC.

CDR3 bases: TGTGCCAGCAGCCCCACCGGGACAGAAGCAACTAATGAAAAACTGTTTTTT. Translating gives CASSPTGTEATNEKLFF. The V gene is TRBV7-9, the J gene TRBJ1-4, with 7 positions matching TRBD1. Germline V gene sequence: CDR1 SEHNR, CDR2 FQNEAQ (reference sequence). This CDR3 region has 17 residues. V shed 5 bases and J 0 bases; nucleotides not matched to a gene: 9.

A few counts support this clone. A clone one base away is much larger, so this may be a read error. This chain joins TRBV6-4 and TRBJ2-3, with 10 nucleotides matching TRBD2. The V and J ends lost 4 bases and 3 bases, in that order; junction bases with no gene match: 4. The CDR3 spans 15 residues. Germline loops: CDR1 MRHNA, CDR2 SNTAGT. The chain's CDR3 is CASSAGTSETDTQYF. CDR3 coding DNA: TGTGCCAGCAGTGCCGGGACTAGCGAAACAGATACGCAGTATTTT.

The chain is built from TRBV19 and TRBJ1-2; no clear D gene. The CDR3 is made up of 14 amino acids. Germline CDR1 is LNHDA and CDR2 is SQIVND (reference sequence). Trimming pared 3 bases from V and 4 bases from J, leaving 12 bases between. The chain's CDR3 is CASSIVAAAYGYTF. CDR3 in DNA: TGTGCCAGTAGTATTGTCGCGGCAGCCTATGGCTACACCTTC. The full variable domain, with the rest looked up from reference TRBV19 and TRBJ1-2, is DGGITQSPKYLFRKEGQNVTLSCEQNLNHDAMYWYRQDPGQGLRLIYYSQIVNDFQKGDIAEGYSVSREKKESFPLTVTSAQKNPTAFYLCASSIVAAAYGYTFGSGTRLTVV.

V and J are TRBV19 and TRBJ2-7; no firm D call. Trimming removed 0 bases at V and 0 bases at J, with 3 bases between. The CDR3 contains 13 residues. CDR1 LNHDA and CDR2 SQIVND come from the germline V gene (reference sequence). The CDR3 nucleotides read TGTGCCAGTAGTATAGAGGCCTCCTACGAGCAGTACTTC. Protein product: CASSIEASYEQYF.

This clone was found once. The CDR3 DNA reads as TGTGCCAGTACGCTTTATTATGGCGGGTTTCCTCTCAATGAGCAGTTCTTC. Residues: CASTLYYGGFPLNEQFF. The chain has TRBV18 and TRBJ2-1; possibly TRBD2 for D (5 bases). The CDR3 covers 17 residues. The germline CDR1 and CDR2 sequences are KGHSH and LQKENI. Trimming stripped 9 bases from V and 6 bases from J, with 27 bases between.

This sequence joins TRBV28 and TRBJ1-2; D perhaps matches TRBD1 (5 bases). CDR1 and CDR2 from the germline V gene are MDHEN and SYDVKM. The CDR3 has 14 residues. Trimming cost V 5 bases and J 4 bases, with 14 bases left between them. This CDR3 is CASSTSGIPYGYTF. CDR3 nucleotides: TGTGCCAGCAGTACATCAGGGATCCCCTATGGCTACACCTTC.

This clone was recorded only once. The chain recombines TRBV19 with TRBJ2-5, with D perhaps matching TRBD2 (5 bases). Trimming shortened V by 2 bases and J by 5 bases, and 24 bases separated the two germline ends. Germline assignment: CDR1 LNHDA and CDR2 SQIVND (reference sequence). This CDR3 is built from 18 residues. CDR3 sequence: CASSITLWRSGGGETQYF. CDR3 in DNA: TGTGCCAGTAGTATAACTCTTTGGAGGAGCGGAGGCGGGGAGACCCAGTACTTC.

This chain joins TRBV7-9 and TRBJ2-1, with 9 bases fitting TRBD2. The V segment lost 4 bases and the J segment 3 bases; nucleotides outside the gene matches: 7. CDR1 SEHNR and CDR2 FQNEAQ come from the germline V gene (reference sequence). The CDR3 is 16 amino acids. CDR3 bases: TGTGCCAGCAGCTCAATAGTAGCGGGAGTCTACAATGAGCAGTTCTTC. It yields the protein CASSSIVAGVYNEQFF.

The rearrangement uses TRBV27 and TRBJ2-5, with D perhaps matching TRBD1 (6 bases). The CDR3 consists of 15 residues. Germline V gene lookup returns CDR1 MNHEY and CDR2 SMNVEV (reference sequence). Trimming left V 3 bases short and J 0 bases short, with 11 bases between. CDR3: CASSFGGSYQETQYF. In DNA, the CDR3 is TGTGCCAGCAGTTTTGGGGGCTCGTACCAAGAGACCCAGTACTTC.

The V gene is TRBV7-9, the J gene TRBJ1-1; possibly TRBD1 for D (5 bases). The germline V and J ends were trimmed by 5 bases and 1 base, with 11 bases remaining between them. The germline V gene encodes CDR1 SEHNR and CDR2 FQNEAQ (reference sequence). CDR3 length: 14 residues. The CDR3 here is CASSPGGENTEAFF. The CDR3 DNA sequence: TGTGCCAGCAGCCCCGGGGGGGAGAACACTGAAGCTTTCTTT.

The gene calls are TRBV7-6 and TRBJ2-1, with D maybe TRBD2 (5 bases). This CDR3 comprises 15 residues. Trimming removed 1 base from V and 9 bases from J, with 16 bases in between. Per germline, CDR1 SGHVS and CDR2 FNYEAQ. CDR3 sequence: CASSLGEPGYGEQFF. The DNA of the CDR3 is TGTGCCAGCAGCTTAGGGGAGCCGGGGTACGGTGAGCAGTTCTTC.

The chain recombines TRBV4-1 with TRBJ1-1; TRBD1 matches 7 bases. The CDR3 is 13 amino acids. CDR1 is MGHRA, CDR2 YSYEKL, per germline. The J segment lost 8 bases and the V segment lost 3 bases, leaving 6 bases of the junction unmatched. The CDR3 is CASSQNRGPEAFF. In nucleotides, the CDR3 is TGCGCCAGCAGCCAGAACAGGGGTCCCGAAGCTTTCTTT.

This chain connects TRBV27 to TRBJ2-1; TRBD2 matches at 11 bases. The germline V gene encodes CDR1 MNHEY and CDR2 SMNVEV (reference sequence). Losses at the gene ends were 8 bases for V and 6 bases for J; bases not matched to a gene: 12. The CDR3 runs to 16 residues. The CDR3 loop reads CASGDQLAGVSNEQFF. The CDR3 nucleotides read TGTGCCAGCGGCGATCAACTAGCGGGAGTTTCCAATGAGCAGTTCTTC.

In nucleotides, the CDR3 is TGTGCCAGCAGCCGTAATGCCTACGAGCAGTACTTC. It specifies CASSRNAYEQYF. This sequence joins TRBV5-4 and TRBJ2-7; D is undetermined. Germline V gene sequence: CDR1 SGHNT, CDR2 YYREEE (reference sequence). V was clipped by 4 bases and J by 2 bases, with 7 bases between them. This CDR3 has 12 amino acids.

The chain recombines TRBV6-5 with TRBJ2-7; D perhaps matches TRBD2 (7 bases). The CDR3 consists of 14 residues. The V gene's germline CDR1 is MNHEY and CDR2 SVGAGI. V was shortened by 2 bases and J by 9 bases, with 17 bases between the two germline ends. CDR3 sequence reads: CASSYGGGSVSQYF. DNA of the CDR3: TGTGCCAGCAGTTACGGGGGGGGCTCGGTTTCGCAGTACTTC.

In this sample, this clone is medium-sized. The chain has TRBV30 and TRBJ2-3, with a weak D call TRBD2 (6 bases). V was clipped by 0 bases and J by 6 bases, with 13 bases between them. Germline CDR1 is GTSNPN and CDR2 is SVGIG (reference sequence). This CDR3 contains 14 residues. CDR3 bases: TGTGCCTGGAGTGTACGTCTGGAGGGGGATACGCAGTATTTT. Translation gives CAWSVRLEGDTQYF.

The rearrangement uses TRBV18 and TRBJ2-1; perhaps TRBD2 as D (6 bases). From germline, CDR1 is KGHSH and CDR2 LQKENI. Trimming left V 0 bases short and J 4 bases short, with 13 bases between. This CDR3 contains 16 residues. The CDR3 region has the DNA TGTGCCAGCTCACCACCGGGACTGGGCCTATACAATGAGCAGTTCTTC. Translation: CASSPPGLGLYNEQFF.